The clone carrying this T cell receptor beta chain was detected only a few times. Its antigen is unknown. All gene names here are mouse names. Sequencing ends 1 residue short of the CDR3 end; the germline J gene provides the rest. The germline V gene has CDR1 SGHSA and CDR2 FRNQAP. The CDR3 spans 14 residues. The ends lost 1 base at V and 3 bases at J; junction bases unmatched: 0. These data belong to a study of tissue T cells after allogeneic stem cell transplantation. Broader study findings: TCR repertoires tracked anatomic similarity, regardless of disease or transplant status. Which tissue TCRs were alloreactive or antigen-specific was not determined. Some clones might be persisting host cells.

Only in-frame clones appear in the TCRdb table, and some are missing; sequencing was by immunoSEQ multiplex PCR. The table has 7,000 to 8,000 clones, approximately 55% seen once. Noted time point: mouse harvest day 7 after allogeneic transplant. The graft held 10^6 splenic CD5+ T cells and 10^7 T-cell-depleted bone marrow cells. B6 (H2b) cells into BALB/c (H2d) mice; tissues taken at day 7 or 14. This TCR was recovered from a female BALB/c mouse given C57BL/6 T cells with graft-versus-host disease after an allogeneic hematopoietic cell transplant. V is TRBV16 and J is TRBJ2-7, with 10 bases matching TRBD2. Input material: gut tissue. This CDR3 is CASSLGTGGYEQYF. The covered CDR3 bases are TGTGCAAGCAGCTTAGGGACTGGGGGCTATGAACAGTAC.